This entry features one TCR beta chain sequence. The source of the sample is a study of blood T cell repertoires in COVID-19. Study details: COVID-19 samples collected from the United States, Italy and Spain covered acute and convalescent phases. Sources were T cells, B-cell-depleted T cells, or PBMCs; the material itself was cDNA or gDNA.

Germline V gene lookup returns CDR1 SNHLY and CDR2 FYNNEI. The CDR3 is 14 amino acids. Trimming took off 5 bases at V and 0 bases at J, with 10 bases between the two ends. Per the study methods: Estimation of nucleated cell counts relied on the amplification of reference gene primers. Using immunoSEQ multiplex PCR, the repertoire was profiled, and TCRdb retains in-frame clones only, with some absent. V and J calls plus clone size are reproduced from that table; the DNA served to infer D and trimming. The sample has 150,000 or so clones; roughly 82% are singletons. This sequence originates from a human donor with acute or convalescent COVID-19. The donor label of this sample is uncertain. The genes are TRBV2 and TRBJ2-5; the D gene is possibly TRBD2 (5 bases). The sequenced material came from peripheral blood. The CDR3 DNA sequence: TGTGCCAGCAGTCCGGACTGGAACCAAGAGACCCAGTACTTC. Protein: CASSPDWNQETQYF.